The 30 T cell receptor beta chains below were found in one sample sequenced in a study of blood T cell repertoires in COVID-19. Assay: immunoSEQ multiplex PCR; the TCRdb copy retains only in-frame clones and omits some. The repertoire consists of 150,000 to 200,000 clones, with about 87% occurring once and the leading ten covering roughly 24%. Input material: peripheral blood. The receptors derive from a man between 60 and 75 years old with acute or convalescent COVID-19.

The V call is TRBV18, the J call TRBJ1-1; D may be TRBD1 (5 bases). This CDR3 is built from 13 residues. Trimming removed 2 bases at V and 4 bases at J, with 8 bases between. Per germline, CDR1 KGHSH and CDR2 LQKENI. The CDR3 is CASSPDQGTEAFF. The CDR3 DNA follows: TGTGCCAGCTCACCAGATCAGGGCACTGAAGCTTTCTTT.

In this sample, this clone turned up once. The chain is built from TRBV11-2 and TRBJ1-2; the D gene is possibly TRBD1 (5 bases). The length of the CDR3 is 17 residues. V was cut by 0 bases and J by 4 bases, with 18 bases left in between. Germline V gives CDR1 SGHAT, CDR2 FQNNGV. The CDR3 sequence: CASSLDAHRLRAYGYTF. CDR3 coding DNA: TGTGCCAGCAGCTTAGACGCTCACAGGTTACGGGCCTATGGCTACACCTTC.

Here the CDR3 DNA reads TGCGCCAGCAGCTCCCCCGGACAGGGGTCGGACTATGGCTACACCTTC. Its translation: CASSSPGQGSDYGYTF. The rearrangement joins TRBV5-1 to TRBJ1-2, with 9 bases that match TRBD1. The germline gives CDR1 SGHRS, CDR2 YFSETQ. V lost 3 bases and J lost 3; bases outside the gene matches: 9. This CDR3 has 16 amino acids. Together with reference TRBV5-1 and TRBJ1-2, the CDR3 gives the full variable domain: KAGVTQTPRYLIKTRGQQVTLSCSPISGHRSVSWYQQTPGQGLQFLFEYFSETQRNKGNFPGRFSGRQFSNSRSEMNVSTLELGDSALYLCASSSPGQGSDYGYTFGSGTRLTVV.

The rearrangement joins TRBV3-1 (or the pseudogene TRBV3-2) to TRBJ1-5, with 7 bases that match TRBD1. CDR3 length: 14 amino acids. Germline trimming cut 6 bases from V and 2 bases from J; bases unmatched to any gene: 4. Per the germline V gene, CDR1 is LGHDT and CDR2 is YNNKEL (reference sequence). CDR3 nucleotides: TGTGCCAGCAGTGGAACAGGGGGCAATCAGCCCCAGCATTTT. This gives the protein CASSGTGGNQPQHF.

CDR3 sequence (DNA): TGTGCCAGCAGGTCAATACAGGGGGCGATGACAGATACGCAGTATTTT. Its protein product is CASRSIQGAMTDTQYF. The chain is built from TRBV7-8 and TRBJ2-3; the match to TRBD1 covers 9 bases. This CDR3 is 16 amino acids long. V lost 6 bases, J lost 3 bases, and 10 bases stayed unmatched. Germline V CDR1 and CDR2: SGHVS, FQNEAQ.

The chain couples TRBV28 to TRBJ2-7, with a weak D call TRBD1 (8 bases). V was trimmed by 6 bases and J by 3 bases, leaving 15 bases between them. The CDR3 spans 14 residues. The germline gives CDR1 MDHEN, CDR2 SYDVKM. The CDR3 loop is CASSNRGGYYEQYF. DNA of the CDR3: TGTGCCAGCAGCAACAGGGGGGGATACTACGAGCAGTACTTC.

V gene TRBV10-3 combines with J gene TRBJ2-7, with D possibly matching TRBD2 (5 bases). V was pared by 10 bases and J by 5 bases, with 18 bases between. CDR1 is ENHRY and CDR2 is SYGVKD in the germline V gene. CDR3 length: 13 amino acids. In DNA, the CDR3 is TGTGCCACCAGACGAGAGGGAGTCGACGAGCAGTACTTC. Translated, it gives CATRREGVDEQYF.

The rearrangement uses TRBV6-6 and TRBJ2-4, with TRBD1 matching 7 bases. Germline CDR1 is MNHNY and CDR2 is SVGAGI (reference sequence). The J segment lost 0 bases and the V segment lost 7 bases, leaving 3 bases of the junction unmatched. The CDR3 contains 14 residues. The CDR3 DNA sequence: TGTGCCAGCAACCGACAGGGAGCCAAAAACATTCAGTACTTC. This codes for CASNRQGAKNIQYF.

This chain joins TRBV30 and TRBJ2-7, with 7 bases fitting TRBD2. CDR3 size: 13 residues. With 4 bases clipped from V and 2 bases from J, the junction kept 5 bases outside the gene matches. Germline CDR1 reads GTSNPN; CDR2 reads SVGIG (reference sequence). CDR3 loop: CAWTTGGTYEQYF. CDR3 coding DNA: TGTGCCTGGACCACGGGGGGTACCTACGAGCAGTACTTC. Using reference TRBV30 and TRBJ2-7 for the parts outside the CDR3, the full variable domain is SQTIHQWPATLVQPVGSPLSLECTVEGTSNPNLYWYRQAAGRGLQLLFYSVGIGQISSEVPQNLSASRPQDRQFILSSKKLLLSDSGFYLCAWTTGGTYEQYFGPGTRLTVT.

This sequence joins TRBV12-3 or TRBV12-4 and TRBJ1-2; D remains ambiguous. The CDR3 has 13 amino acids. Trimming cost V 2 bases and J 0 bases, with 4 bases left between them. As DNA, the CDR3 is TGTGCCAGCAGTTTATTAGCTAACTATGGCTACACCTTC. It is translated as CASSLLANYGYTF.

This clone turned up a few times. The chain has TRBV5-1 and TRBJ2-2; TRBD2 might be the D (5 bases). V shed 2 bases and J shed 6 bases, with 11 bases lying between them. CDR1 and CDR2 from the germline V gene are SGHRS and YFSETQ. The CDR3 has 14 amino acids. The CDR3 region is CASSFTRESGELFF. Written as DNA, the CDR3 is TGCGCCAGCAGCTTTACGAGGGAGTCCGGGGAGCTGTTTTTT.

This chain joins TRBV5-5 and TRBJ2-5; 10 bases agree with TRBD1. J gave up 5 bases and V 2 bases, and 9 bases lay outside the gene matches. The CDR3 is made up of 16 amino acids. Germline V gives CDR1 SGHKS, CDR2 YYEKEE (reference sequence). The DNA for the CDR3 is TGTGCCAGCAGCTTCACCCCGGGACAGGGGAAGGAGACCCAGTACTTC. Amino acid sequence: CASSFTPGQGKETQYF.

The chain employs TRBV29-1 and TRBJ1-6; 9 bases agree with TRBD1. Per germline, CDR1 SQVTM and CDR2 ANQGSEA. The J segment lost 9 bases and the V segment lost 5 bases, leaving 5 bases of the junction unmatched. CDR3 length: 13 residues. The CDR3 coding sequence is TGCAGCGTTATGACAGGGGGTGCTTCACCCCTCCACTTT. It encodes CSVMTGGASPLHF.

This chain links TRBV3-1 (or the pseudogene TRBV3-2) with TRBJ1-3; D may be TRBD1 (6 bases). Germline lookup yields CDR1 LGHDT and CDR2 YNNKEL (reference sequence). This CDR3 is 15 amino acids long. The V and J ends lost 1 base and 2 bases respectively, with 9 bases between them. The CDR3: CASSQVPGAGNTIYF. CDR3 in DNA: TGTGCCAGCAGCCAAGTCCCAGGGGCTGGAAACACCATATATTTT.

The J gene is TRBJ1-1, the V gene TRBV6-6, with D hard to call. Germline V gives CDR1 MNHNY, CDR2 SVGAGI (reference sequence). The CDR3 loop spans 10 amino acids. The V end was cut by 4 bases, the J end by 6 bases, with 3 bases between. The CDR3 DNA reads TGTGCCAGCAGTTTCTCTGAAGCTTTCTTT. Its translation: CASSFSEAFF.

This clone has a single count. The chain joins TRBV27 to TRBJ1-5, with 7 bases fitting TRBD1. J lost 5 bases, V lost 3 bases, and 13 bases had no gene match. CDR3 length equals 17 residues. Per the germline V gene, CDR1 is MNHEY and CDR2 is SMNVEV (reference sequence). The CDR3 reads CASSFFQSGQIYQPQHF. The CDR3 nucleotides are TGTGCCAGCAGTTTTTTCCAGTCGGGACAGATCTATCAGCCCCAGCATTTT.

V gene TRBV7-9 combines with J gene TRBJ1-1; 9 nucleotides match TRBD1. This CDR3 comprises 12 residues. J gave up 10 bases and V 4 bases, and 4 bases lay outside the gene matches. The germline CDR1 and CDR2 sequences are SEHNR and FQNEAQ (reference sequence). This CDR3 is CASSSTGGTAFF. The CDR3 nucleotides are TGTGCCAGCAGCTCGACAGGGGGGACAGCTTTCTTT.

This rearrangement joins TRBV7-3 to TRBJ1-1, with D possibly being TRBD1 (5 bases). The germline CDR1 and CDR2 sequences are SGHTA and FQGTGA. V lost 5 bases and J lost 2, with 9 bases in between. The CDR3 is 13 residues long. DNA for the CDR3: TGTGCCAGCAGCATAGACAGAAACACTGAAGCTTTCTTT. This encodes CASSIDRNTEAFF.

The V and J genes are TRBV27 and TRBJ1-4; D is ambiguous. V shed 6 bases and J shed 2 bases, with 7 bases lying between them. Germline-derived CDR1 and CDR2 are MNHEY and SMNVEV (reference sequence). The CDR3 sequence is 13 residues long. The CDR3 sequence is CASRGWTNEKLFF. CDR3 DNA sequence: TGTGCCAGCAGGGGCTGGACTAATGAAAAACTGTTTTTT.

This clone was seen only a few times. The V call is TRBV24-1, the J call TRBJ1-5; D possibly corresponds to TRBD1 (6 bases). This CDR3 has 16 amino acids. Trimming removed 2 bases at V and 0 bases at J, with 10 bases between. Germline assignment: CDR1 KGHDR and CDR2 SFDVKD. In DNA, the CDR3 is TGTGCCACCAGTGATTCCAGGGGTAATAGCAATCAGCCCCAGCATTTT. Translated, it gives CATSDSRGNSNQPQHF.

The chain employs TRBV12-5 and TRBJ1-1, with a weak D call TRBD1 (6 bases). The CDR3 consists of 14 residues. Between the trimmed V and J ends, which lost 5 bases and 0 bases, there was a span of 10 bases. The germline V gene has CDR1 LGHNT and CDR2 FRNRAP. DNA for the CDR3: TGTGCTAGTGGTCAGGGACATTTGAACACTGAAGCTTTCTTT. Translating it yields CASGQGHLNTEAFF.

V gene TRBV7-9 combines with J gene TRBJ2-1; D not certain. The V gene's germline CDR1 is SEHNR and CDR2 FQNEAQ (reference sequence). CDR3 size: 14 residues. Trimming removed 2 bases from V and 4 bases from J, with 9 bases in between. CDR3 coding DNA: TGTGCCAGCAGCTTACTTGTCTATTACAATGAGCAGTTCTTC. Its translation is CASSLLVYYNEQFF.

The chain couples TRBV9 to TRBJ1-1; D is perhaps TRBD1 (6 bases). Germline V gene lookup returns CDR1 SGDLS and CDR2 YYNGEE. CDR3 length: 15 residues. V lost 3 bases to trimming and J lost 4 bases, with 16 bases between them. CDR3 sequence reads: CASSELGQFGTEAFF. The DNA of the CDR3 is TGTGCCAGCAGCGAGCTGGGACAATTTGGCACTGAAGCTTTCTTT.

J is TRBJ1-1 and V is TRBV12-5; D is uncertain. This CDR3 comprises 16 residues. Per germline, CDR1 LGHNT and CDR2 FRNRAP. Trimming cost V 6 bases and J 2 bases, with 19 bases left between them. CDR3 protein: CASGPNAPQVNTEAFF. In DNA, the CDR3 is TGTGCTAGTGGCCCGAACGCACCCCAGGTTAACACTGAAGCTTTCTTT.

The gene calls are TRBV6-4 and TRBJ1-1; 10 bases line up with TRBD1. The CDR3 has 18 residues. Germline CDR1 is MRHNA and CDR2 is SNTAGT. V gave up 6 bases and J gave up 4 bases; unmatched junction bases: 17. In DNA form, the CDR3 reads TGTGCCAGCAGCGCGCGACAGGGGGCTAATACGATTGGCACTGAAGCTTTCTTT. Translated, it gives CASSARQGANTIGTEAFF.

The chain uses TRBV18 and TRBJ1-5; 8 bases fit TRBD1. The CDR3 runs 15 residues. Germline V gives CDR1 KGHSH, CDR2 LQKENI. The V gene end was trimmed by 3 bases and the J gene end by 3 bases; junction bases not matched to a gene: 4. The CDR3 DNA reads TGTGCCAGCTCACCCACAGGGGGTGCCAATCAGCCCCAGCATTTT. It encodes CASSPTGGANQPQHF. The full variable domain, rest sourced from reference TRBV18 and TRBJ1-5, is NAGVMQNPRHLVRRRGQEARLRCSPMKGHSHVYWYRQLPEEGLKFMVYLQKENIIDESGMPKERFSAEFPKEGPSILRIQQVVRGDSAAYFCASSPTGGANQPQHFGDGTRLSIL.

The chain joins TRBV30 to TRBJ2-2, with TRBD1 as a possible D gene (5 bases). V lost 5 bases, J lost 8 bases, and 12 bases lay in between. The CDR3 runs 12 residues. Germline V gene lookup returns CDR1 GTSNPN and CDR2 SVGIG (reference sequence). As DNA, the CDR3 is TGTGCCTGGGGAGACAGTCGTGGGGAGCTGTTTTTT. Protein product: CAWGDSRGELFF.

V and J are TRBV25-1 and TRBJ1-1, with TRBD1 matching over 8 bases. This CDR3 contains 15 residues. CDR1 is MGHDK and CDR2 is SYGVNS in the germline V gene. Trimming at V came to 2 bases and at J to 1 base, leaving 3 bases not matched to a gene. CDR3 residues: CASSEPRGQNTEAFF. CDR3 DNA sequence: TGTGCCAGCAGTGAACCCAGGGGGCAGAACACTGAAGCTTTCTTT. The variable domain in full, with the rest retrieved from reference TRBV25-1 and TRBJ1-1, is EADIYQTPRYLVIGTGKKITLECSQTMGHDKMYWYQQDPGMELHLIHYSYGVNSTEKGDLSSESTVSRIRTEHFPLTLESARPSHTSQYLCASSEPRGQNTEAFFGQGTRLTVV.

V gene TRBV19 combines with J gene TRBJ1-5; D may be TRBD1 (5 bases). Trimming pared 5 bases from V and 4 bases from J, leaving 9 bases between. The CDR3 consists of 13 residues. Germline-derived CDR1 and CDR2 are LNHDA and SQIVND (reference sequence). The CDR3 spells CASSAGMNQPQHF. The CDR3 bases are TGTGCCAGTAGTGCAGGGATGAATCAGCCCCAGCATTTT.

This rearrangement joins TRBV6-6 to TRBJ1-2, with 7 bases aligning to TRBD1. The germline gives CDR1 MNHNY, CDR2 SVGAGI (reference sequence). The trim removed 7 bases at V and 1 base at J, leaving 9 bases unmatched. The CDR3 is 15 residues long. DNA of the CDR3: TGTGCCAGCAATATGGGCACAGGGGTTAACTATGGCTACACCTTC. This gives the protein CASNMGTGVNYGYTF.